This is a list of T cell receptor beta chains from one sample in a study of Graves' ophthalmopathy and Graves' hyperthyroidism. MiXCR was run by TCRdb on the multiplex PCR reads, yielding one entry per CDR3 protein. This sample has roughly 1.1 million distinct CDR3 sequences, with about two fifths found just once. Sequenced material: peripheral blood or thyroid tissue (not recorded which). The origin of the receptors is an adult man with Graves' hyperthyroidism. Each CDR3 is given with its conserved first and last residue. Each record gives: clone size, D gene, J gene, V gene, CDR3 DNA, CDR3 protein. A D gene is named only where the DNA matches it firmly. Size tells how often a clone was seen (once, few, many) or the class of an expanded clone, and some rows leave it out.

size: many
D: -
J: TRBJ1-6
V: TRBV9
DNA: TGTGCCAGCAGCGTAACGACAGAAAATTCACCCCTCCACTTT
CDR3: CASSVTTENSPLHF

size: -
D: TRBD1
J: TRBJ1-3
V: TRBV29-1
DNA: TGCAGCGGAAACAGGGGGGACACCATATATTTT
CDR3: CSGNRGDTIYF

size: many
D: -
J: TRBJ2-7
V: TRBV29-1
DNA: TGCAGCGTTGCATTTGGGTACGAGCAGTACTTC
CDR3: CSVAFGYEQYF

size: -
D: TRBD1
J: TRBJ2-7
V: TRBV7-3
DNA: TGTGCCAGCTCGGGACAGCCTAGCTCCTACGAGCAGTACTTC
CDR3: CASSGQPSSYEQYF

size: -
D: TRBD2
J: TRBJ2-2
V: TRBV5-1
DNA: TGCGCCAGCAGCTTGGTAGCACTAGCGGGGGCGAAACCAGTCACCGGGGAGCTGTTTTTT
CDR3: CASSLVALAGAKPVTGELFF

size: many
D: -
J: TRBJ2-5
V: TRBV7-2
DNA: TGTGCCAGCAGCTTAGTAACAGGACTTACGAGAGGGGCCCAGTACTTC
CDR3: CASSLVTGLTRGAQYF

size: -
D: TRBD2
J: TRBJ2-7
V: TRBV5-6
DNA: TGTGCCAGCAGCCCACCGGCGAGTAGCGGGATCGAGCAGTACTTC
CDR3: CASSPPASSGIEQYF

size: -
D: -
J: TRBJ2-7
V: TRBV2
DNA: TGTGCCAGCACGGAGAGGAACTACGAGCAGTACTTC
CDR3: CASTERNYEQYF

size: many
D: TRBD1
J: TRBJ1-4
V: TRBV7-9
DNA: TGTGCCAGCAGCACTAGTGACAGGGTGATTAATGAAAAACTGTTTTTT
CDR3: CASSTSDRVINEKLFF

size: many
D: TRBD1
J: TRBJ2-7
V: TRBV19
DNA: TGTGCCAGTAGTGATCCGGGACAGAGCTCCTACGAGCAGTACTTC
CDR3: CASSDPGQSSYEQYF

size: many
D: -
J: TRBJ1-2
V: TRBV9
DNA: TGTGCCAGCAGCGTCCGAAGTAGCGACTATGGCTACACCTTC
CDR3: CASSVRSSDYGYTF

size: -
D: TRBD1
J: TRBJ1-2
V: TRBV27
DNA: TGTGCCAGCAGGCCGGGACAGGGCAACAATGGCTACACCTTC
CDR3: CASRPGQGNNGYTF

size: -
D: -
J: TRBJ1-1
V: TRBV2
DNA: TGTGCCAGCAGTGATCGGAGGGGTTTGGGCAGAATGAACACTGAAGCTTTCTTT
CDR3: CASSDRRGLGRMNTEAFF

size: -
D: TRBD1
J: TRBJ2-5
V: TRBV18
DNA: TGTGCCAGCTCACCACGTGCCGAGGACAGGGGATTAGAGACCCAGTACTTC
CDR3: CASSPRAEDRGLETQYF

size: -
D: -
J: TRBJ1-3
V: TRBV10-2
DNA: TGCGCCAGCAGTGAGTTCCAGAGCTACTCTGGAAACACCATATATTTT
CDR3: CASSEFQSYSGNTIYF

size: few
D: TRBD1
J: TRBJ1-2
V: TRBV10-3
DNA: TGTGCCATCAGTGAGGACAGGGGGCTTAACTATGGCTACACCTTC
CDR3: CAISEDRGLNYGYTF

size: -
D: TRBD2
J: TRBJ2-7
V: TRBV5-5
DNA: TGTGCCAGCAGGCTTGCGGGGGTTTTGGAGCAGTACTTC
CDR3: CASRLAGVLEQYF

size: -
D: TRBD1
J: TRBJ1-5
V: TRBV10-3
DNA: TGTGCCACCAGCCCGGGACAGGGGTTAAATCAGCCCCAGCATTTT
CDR3: CATSPGQGLNQPQHF

size: many
D: TRBD1
J: TRBJ1-5
V: TRBV2
DNA: TGTGCCAGCAGTGAAGCGTGGACAGGGGTAGGCGGGGAGCAGCCCCAGCATTTT
CDR3: CASSEAWTGVGGEQPQHF